The clone carrying this TCR beta chain was observed a few times. Through a sample-barcoded 5' primer and a J-beta primer mix, a second PCR was run for 7 to 11 cycles. Through a template-switch adaptor with 12 random nucleotides, each cDNA molecule received a tag. TCRdb recomputed calls from the 5' RACE reads with MiXCR, one row per CDR3 protein. The sample holds hundreds of thousands of distinct CDR3 sequences, roughly 52% seen once. The data originate from a study of blood T cells in healthy people across ages. The trim removed 3 bases at V and 4 bases at J, leaving 7 bases unmatched. Germline V gene sequence: CDR1 DFQATT, CDR2 SNEGSKA (reference sequence). The CDR3 is made up of 15 amino acids.

The chain recombines TRBV20-1 with TRBJ2-1, with TRBD2 identical over 9 bases. The TCR sequence derives from a man younger than 45 in good health. The sequenced sample was blood. Here the CDR3 DNA reads TGCAGTGCTAGCCATAGCGGGGGACAGTACAATGAGCAGTTCTTC. The encoded protein is CSASHSGGQYNEQFF.